This TCR beta chain was recorded in a study of identical twins. V dropped 4 bases and J dropped 7 bases, with 8 bases sitting between them. CDR3 length equals 13 residues. Overall study results and limits: Cord blood beta clonotypes present at high abundance carried fewer insertions; no such pattern appeared in memory repertoires.

Via MiXCR, TCRdb re-called the 5' RACE reads, giving one row per CDR3 protein. The table has roughly 630,000 distinct CDR3 sequences, 7% to 7.5% seen once; the top ten hold around 1.6%. About this clonotype: Its target is not known.

The sample was also linked to a second study, of yellow fever vaccine responses in identical twins.

The TCR was taken from a woman aged 18-29 years in good health. The chain carries TRBV12-3 or TRBV12-4 and TRBJ1-6; D ambiguous. Sequencing was performed on PBMCs. The CDR3 sequence: CASSSRKNSPLHF. CDR3 sequence (DNA): TGTGCCAGCAGTTCGAGGAAAAATTCACCCCTCCACTTT.